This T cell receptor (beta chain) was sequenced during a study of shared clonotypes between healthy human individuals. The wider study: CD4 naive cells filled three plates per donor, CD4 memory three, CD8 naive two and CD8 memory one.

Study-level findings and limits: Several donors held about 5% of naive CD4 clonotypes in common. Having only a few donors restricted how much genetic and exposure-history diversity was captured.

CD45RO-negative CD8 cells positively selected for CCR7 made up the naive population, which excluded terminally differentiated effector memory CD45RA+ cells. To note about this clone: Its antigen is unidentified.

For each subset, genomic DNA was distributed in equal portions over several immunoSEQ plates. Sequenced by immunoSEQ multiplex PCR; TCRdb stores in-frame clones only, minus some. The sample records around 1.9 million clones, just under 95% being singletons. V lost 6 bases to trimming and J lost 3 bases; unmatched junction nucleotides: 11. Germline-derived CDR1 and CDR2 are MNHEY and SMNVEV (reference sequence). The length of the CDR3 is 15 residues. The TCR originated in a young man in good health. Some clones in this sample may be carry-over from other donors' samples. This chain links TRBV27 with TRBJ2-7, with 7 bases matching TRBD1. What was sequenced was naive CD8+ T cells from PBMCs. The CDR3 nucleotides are TGTGCCAGCAGCTCTATGACAGGGAAATTCTACGAGCAGTACTTC. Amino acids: CASSSMTGKFYEQYF.